This T cell receptor (beta chain) originates from a study of T cells in Graves' hyperthyroidism and ophthalmopathy (dated 2019 in TCRdb). Notes on the research overall: To identify distinguishing TCR V-J signatures, a discovery cohort of about 100 patients was used, comprising some 43 with Graves' ophthalmopathy and 57 with stable Graves' hyperthyroidism. In addition, the study compared T-cell repertoires in thyroid tissue and in blood from about six Graves' hyperthyroidism patients. Prospective prediction of ophthalmopathy was tested in an independent validation cohort of 18 to 20 hyperthyroidism patients and some 17 patients who later progressed to ophthalmopathy. The roughly 99 discovery patients were divided at random into training and test sets in a 7:3 ratio. Following sampling, methimazole starting at 30 mg daily was given to hyperthyroidism patients, and high-dose intravenous methylprednisolone was given to ophthalmopathy patients. The paper describes TCR Vbeta CDR3 sequencing of some 130 peripheral blood samples, made up of approximately 40 ophthalmopathy patients, around 73 hyperthyroidism patients and 17 progressor patients.

The junction shows trimming of 3 bases on V and 3 bases on J, and the gene matches do not reach 3 bases of it. The CDR3 spans 14 residues, from the cysteine through the phenylalanine. Only the CDR3 region is kept as DNA, spanning 42 bases read in frame from base 1. The TCR beta CDR3 regions were amplified from RNA transcripts. The TCR CDR3 was subjected to a first round of RT-PCR using the HTBI primer set and the Qiagen OneStep RT-PCR kit. Libraries were constructed in a second round of multiplex PCR, after which size selection and purification were carried out. Libraries were sequenced paired-end with 100 bp reads on an Illumina HiSeq2000. On the authors' methods: SOAPnuke was used to process the raw data, throwing out any read that contained adapters or uncalled bases, had a mean Phred below 15, or lacked an exact constant-primer or identifier match. COPE v1.2.5 was used to merge the high-quality paired reads, and each unique nucleotide sequence was defined as a clonotype. Clonotypes were aligned to IMGT TRBV, TRBD and TRBJ reference segments using MiTCR v1.1. The analysis included only V-J combinations with a frequency above 0.0001, which together covered around 99% of the repertoires. A TCS score was defined as the ratio between F50 (clonal expansion) and ExV (chaos), using BLOSUM62-based TCRdist between CDR3 peptides within each V-J. Welch's t-statistics and random forest reduced approximately 520 V-J features to 13, which were used in a naive Bayes classifier (R e1071). The Morisita-Horn index was used to measure how similar the thyroid and blood repertoires were. TCRdb trimmed the raw reads at Q25, called clones with MiXCR and kept productive beta chains. Every CDR3 protein is listed once, alongside the most common genes and DNA of its rows. These V and J calls originate from TCRdb's pipeline instead of the authors' own analysis. The sample table holds almost 600,000 distinct CDR3 sequences, of which just over 45% were seen once. More than 7% of the sample is taken by the ten largest.

General study outcomes and caveats: In validation, progression to ophthalmopathy was predicted by the model with almost 71% sensitivity and about 72% specificity, a median of approximately 6.5 months before onset. Sample size was not statistically predetermined, and investigators were not blinded to group allocation. Ophthalmopathy was separated from stable hyperthyroidism by a 13 V-J signature model, with just over 85% sensitivity and about 84% specificity obtained in cross-validation and 80%/75% obtained in testing. Most expanded thyroid clonotypes (frequency above 0.001) were also detected in blood, a finding suggesting that blood repertoires may reflect thyroid immune responses.

Ten or more counts support this clonotype. Its antigen is currently not known. One base away there is no much larger clone; base qualities are not given. A patient counted as having stable Graves' hyperthyroidism if no progression to ophthalmopathy occurred over 18 months of follow-up. Hyperthyroidism patients were newly diagnosed, had a disease duration of under 2 months, and were aged 18 to 65 years. Exclusion was applied to patients with uncontrolled infections, other autoimmune diseases, pregnancy or lactation. Clinical symptoms, serum thyroxine and TRAb, thyroid ultrasound, and orbital computed tomography formed the basis for the diagnoses. Total RNA was extracted with Trizol reagent, and quality was checked on an Agilent 2100 Bioanalyzer.

The rearrangement combines TRBV12-3 or TRBV12-4 with TRBJ2-7, with 9 bases matching TRBD2. The receptor comes from a woman aged 18-29 years with Graves' hyperthyroidism. The sample taken for sequencing was peripheral blood or thyroid tissue (not recorded which). The sequence in DNA is TGTGCCAGCAGTTTGCGGGAGGGGAACTACGAGCAGTACTTC. This gives the protein CASSLREGNYEQYF.